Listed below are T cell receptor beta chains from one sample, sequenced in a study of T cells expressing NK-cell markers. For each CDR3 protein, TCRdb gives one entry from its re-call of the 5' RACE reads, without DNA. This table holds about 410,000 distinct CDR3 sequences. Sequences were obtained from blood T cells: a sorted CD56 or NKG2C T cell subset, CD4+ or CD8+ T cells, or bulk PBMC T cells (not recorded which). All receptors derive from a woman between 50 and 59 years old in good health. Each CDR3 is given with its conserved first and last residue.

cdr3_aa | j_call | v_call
CSARVEQGTYEQFF | TRBJ2-1 | TRBV20-1
CASSQLASYNEQFF | TRBJ2-1 | TRBV3-1
CASSLGNANYGYTF | TRBJ1-2 | TRBV7-9
CASSYRGTGEETQYF | TRBJ2-5 | TRBV6-5
CSARADSGRFYNEQFF | TRBJ2-1 | TRBV20-1
CASRSAGGNFSYNEQFF | TRBJ2-1 | TRBV12-3/TRBV12-4
CSVASGSFTGELFF | TRBJ2-2 | TRBV29-1
CASSPGLQPYF | TRBJ2-3 | TRBV6-2/TRBV6-3
CASTILAGTYNEQFF | TRBJ2-1 | TRBV5-1
CASSPKSTDTQYF | TRBJ2-3 | TRBV19
CASSQLAGVYNEQFF | TRBJ2-1 | TRBV12-3/TRBV12-4
CASRAGAEDTQYF | TRBJ2-3 | TRBV5-1
CASSLGDRAVETQYF | TRBJ2-5 | TRBV12-3/TRBV12-4
CSVAQGANSPLHF | TRBJ1-6 | TRBV29-1
CASSQRQGKGTDTQYF | TRBJ2-3 | TRBV14
CASSSYLAGNNEQFF | TRBJ2-1 | TRBV12-3/TRBV12-4
CASGRTAGYTF | TRBJ1-2 | TRBV4-1
CASSLADYTEAFF | TRBJ1-1 | TRBV7-3
CASSPGQGVSDTQYF | TRBJ2-3 | TRBV19
CSAQQESYEQYF | TRBJ2-7 | TRBV20-1
CASRAAKNTEAFF | TRBJ1-1 | TRBV12-3/TRBV12-4
CASSRSPNNEQFF | TRBJ2-1 | TRBV5-1
CSTQQTGTPQYF | TRBJ2-3 | TRBV20-1
CASSPVRSNEQFF | TRBJ2-1 | TRBV7-6
CASSGAGAYNEQFF | TRBJ2-1 | TRBV5-1
CASSTNSSGSGRRNIQYF | TRBJ2-4 | TRBV5-1
CASSPTSLTNEKLFF | TRBJ1-4 | TRBV5-1
CATTRDGHTDTQYF | TRBJ2-3 | TRBV24-1
CASSKWASGRVEQFF | TRBJ2-1 | TRBV9
CASSYSPSGNSYNEQFF | TRBJ2-1 | TRBV6-7
CASSSGRTRTVDTEAFF | TRBJ1-1 | TRBV7-9
CASRNTGAGYEQYF | TRBJ2-7 | TRBV28
CASNRGGYEQYF | TRBJ2-7 | TRBV6-6
CAISEPRLAGRETQYF | TRBJ2-5 | TRBV10-3
CASSLDLRASGSTDTQYF | TRBJ2-3 | TRBV11-2
CASSGLGFGAGELFF | TRBJ2-2 | TRBV6-1
CSAPTRAAQYF | TRBJ2-3 | TRBV20-1
CASGLGLYNEQFF | TRBJ2-1 | TRBV4-1
CASSQPGMNTGELFF | TRBJ2-2 | TRBV4-1
CASGLGRQGHTEAFF | TRBJ1-1 | TRBV12-5